Sequencing of this T cell receptor beta chain was carried out in a study of post-analysis software for immune sequencing data (dated by TCRdb to the mid-2010s). A note on the overall study: Recorded disease courses included relapsing-remitting, secondary progressive and progressive-relapsing multiple sclerosis, with some patients lacking subtype annotation. Patient repertoires were compared against roughly 12 previously published healthy control repertoires from donors aged roughly 6 to 28 years. A subset of samples was prepared in parallel using single-end sample barcoding, then pooled and co-amplified after Illumina adapter ligation. The full study reports these points: Patients showed significantly higher frequencies than controls for a handful of TRBV segments, among them TRBV5-6, TRBV5-1 and TRBV20-1. When samples were clustered directly using the F measure, samples prepared in the same batch co-clustered strongly, which prompted a batch-effect correction. Significantly lower normalized Chao1 diversity was found in multiple sclerosis patients than in controls, suggesting substantial peripheral T-cell clonal expansion. The control group was slightly older than the multiple sclerosis patient group.

The germline V gene yields SNHLY for CDR1 and FYNNEI for CDR2. V lost 6 bases and J lost 7 bases, and the count of bases not matched to a germline gene is 7. Its CDR3 holds 14 amino acids, cysteine through phenylalanine. Only the CDR3 DNA is retained, 42 bases long and in frame from the first base. For this clonotype: What antigen it recognizes has not been identified. Base quality data are lacking; no much larger clone is found one base away.

Receptor amplification or capture employed PCR. The sequencer was an Illumina HiSeq 2500. To reduce PCR and sequencing biases, unique molecular identifiers were incorporated into the TCR beta cDNA libraries. Per 1 to 10 million input T cells, approximately 500,000 cDNA molecules were obtained, such that each molecule approximated one T cell. The same protocol used for the earlier healthy control dataset was applied to prepare and sequence the patient libraries. Within a given batch, samples were prepared together, multiplexed and sequenced on the same HiSeq lane. The study's own analysis went as follows. Raw barcoded reads were processed with MIGEC, discarding single-read molecular identifier groups before consensus assembly and CDR3 extraction. VDJtools was used for post-analysis of the clonotype tables, and diversity was normalized by down-sampling every dataset to the size of the smallest sample. In repertoire overlap clustering, CDR3 amino acid sequences, but not nucleotide sequences, were matched to correct batch-related cross-sample contamination. TCRdb reran the public reads through fastp at Q25 and MiXCR, keeping productive beta chains. Each entry is one CDR3 protein sequence, shown with its most common DNA and genes. Clone size and V and J calls follow TCRdb, not the original study. Present in this sample are hundreds of thousands of distinct CDR3 sequences, about a third of which were seen just once. 13% of the sample belongs to the ten largest clones.

To demonstrate the VDJtools post-analysis software, TCR beta repertoires were profiled from the peripheral blood of 10 to 15 young patients with multiple sclerosis. Multiple sclerosis patients were children and adolescents aged about 6 to 16 years. The receptor comes from a girl between 5 and 17 years old with multiple sclerosis. Material for sequencing was blood. In this chain, TRBV2 is recombined with TRBJ1-1, with 11 bases in between that match TRBD1. The DNA is TGTGCCAGCAGCCCGGACAGGGGGCGAAGTGAAGCTTTCTTT. Its amino acids are CASSPDRGRSEAFF.